The 32 T cell receptor beta chains below all came from one sample that was sequenced in a study of cytomegalovirus exposure and HLA in healthy donors. 13 Jbeta primers and 60 Vbeta primers were used for the PCR. Repertoires were generated with immunoSEQ multiplex PCR, while TCRdb's copy carries only in-frame clones and drops some. The sample lists some 84,000 clones; about three quarters were seen once. The material sequenced was PBMCs. These receptors all come from a boy aged 10-17 years in good health and CMV-seronegative.

This clone was observed a single time. The chain is built from TRBV4-3 and TRBJ1-1; a possible D gene is TRBD1 (5 bases). The CDR3 runs to 16 residues. The V gene's germline CDR1 is LGHNA and CDR2 YSLEER. The germline V and J ends were trimmed by 0 bases and 1 base, with 12 bases remaining between them. CDR3 sequence reads: CASSQDLGQWNTEAFF. In DNA, the CDR3 is TGCGCCAGCAGCCAAGACTTAGGACAATGGAACACTGAAGCTTTCTTT.

This clone was observed a handful of times. The germline gene is not matched at one end of the junction; a read error may be the cause. The J gene is TRBJ2-4, the V gene TRBV28, with D unclear. The CDR3 covers 11 residues. The germline V gene encodes CDR1 MDHEN and CDR2 SYDVKM. Here the CDR3 reads CASGPTLRREF. CDR3 DNA: TGTGCCAGCGGCCCGACTCTCCGTCGAGAATTC. The full variable domain, completed using reference TRBV28 and TRBJ2-4, is DVKVTQSSRYLVKRTGEKVFLECVQDMDHENMFWYRQDPGLGLRLIYFSYDVKMKEKGDIPEGYSVSREKKERFSLILESASTNQTSMYLCASGPTLRREFGAGTRLSVL.

The rearrangement links TRBV28 to TRBJ1-2; D unclear. V was pared by 6 bases and J by 8 bases, with 7 bases between. The CDR3 has 10 amino acids. Germline V gene sequence: CDR1 MDHEN, CDR2 SYDVKM. Here the CDR3 reads CASSRSGYTF. The CDR3 DNA follows: TGTGCCAGCAGCCGGTCCGGCTACACCTTC.

The gene calls are TRBV11-3 and TRBJ2-1, with 10 bases matching TRBD1. The CDR3 is 15 residues long. CDR1 is SGHNT, CDR2 YENEEA, per germline. The junction had 4 bases not matched to a gene; V was cut back by 1 base and J by 7 bases. DNA for the CDR3: TGTGCCAGCAGCTTAGGGGACAGGGGACAGAATGAGCAGTTCTTC. Translated: CASSLGDRGQNEQFF.

The chain couples TRBV28 to TRBJ2-7; 15 bases are shared with TRBD2. The CDR3 has 17 residues. The germline V gene has CDR1 MDHEN and CDR2 SYDVKM. Germline trimming cut 4 bases from V and 3 bases from J; bases unmatched to any gene: 7. This chain's CDR3 is CASSSPPGLAGGYEQYF. The CDR3 DNA is TGTGCCAGCAGTTCCCCCCCGGGACTAGCGGGAGGCTACGAGCAGTACTTC.

This rearrangement joins TRBV30 to TRBJ2-7, with 13 nucleotides matching TRBD2. V gave up 0 bases and J gave up 3 bases; unmatched junction bases: 2. This CDR3 comprises 15 residues. Per germline, CDR1 GTSNPN and CDR2 SVGIG (reference sequence). In DNA, the CDR3 is TGTGCCTGGAGTGTTGGACTAGCGGGAGTCTACGAGCAGTACTTC. Translation: CAWSVGLAGVYEQYF.

This clone was found once. This chain links TRBV5-1 with TRBJ2-7, with TRBD1 as a possible D gene (5 bases). Germline values: CDR1 SGHRS, CDR2 YFSETQ. Deletions cut 0 bases from V and 0 bases from J, with 7 bases between. This CDR3 has 14 amino acids. The chain's CDR3 is CASSLGQSSYEQYF. CDR3 sequence (DNA): TGCGCCAGCAGCTTGGGACAGAGCTCCTACGAGCAGTACTTC.

V usage is TRBV5-4 and J usage is TRBJ2-7; 7 nucleotides agree with TRBD1. Trimming at V came to 4 bases and at J to 1 base, leaving 11 bases not matched to a gene. Per the germline V gene, CDR1 is SGHNT and CDR2 is YYREEE (reference sequence). CDR3 length: 16 amino acids. The CDR3 DNA reads TGTGCCAGCAGCCAACCTGGGACAGTTTTATCCTACGAGCAGTACTTC. This translates into CASSQPGTVLSYEQYF.

J is TRBJ1-4 and V is TRBV21-1; the DNA was not used to check the table's D call, TRBD1. TRBV21-1 is a listed pseudogene. CDR3 length equals 17 residues. CDR3 coding DNA: TGTGCCAGCAGCAAAGGGGGACAGCTTCCAACTAATGAAAAACTGTTTTTT. Amino acids: CASSKGGQLPTNEKLFF.

This clone appeared a few times. This chain joins TRBV30 and TRBJ2-6; D may be TRBD1 (6 bases). The CDR3 has 16 residues. CDR1 is GTSNPN and CDR2 is SVGIG in the germline V gene (reference sequence). The germline V and J ends were trimmed by 1 base and 2 bases, with 12 bases remaining between them. CDR3 protein: CAWSAGDTAGANVLTF. In DNA, the CDR3 is TGTGCCTGGAGTGCCGGGGACACTGCTGGGGCCAACGTCCTGACTTTC.

About this clone itself: Additional DNA sequences in this sample encode the identical CDR3. V usage is TRBV4-3 and J usage is TRBJ2-7, with 7 positions matching TRBD1. The ends lost 0 bases at V and 0 bases at J; junction bases unmatched: 2. The CDR3 is 15 residues long. Germline lookup yields CDR1 LGHNA and CDR2 YSLEER. The CDR3 here is CASSQEGDSSYEQYF. CDR3 nucleotides: TGCGCCAGCAGCCAAGAAGGGGACAGCTCCTACGAGCAGTACTTC.

This chain connects TRBV4-1 to TRBJ2-3, with 10 bases matching TRBD2. The CDR3 contains 17 residues. V shed 4 bases and J 8 bases; nucleotides not matched to a gene: 15. Looked up from germline, CDR1 is MGHRA and CDR2 is YSYEKL. For the CDR3, the DNA is TGCGCCAGCAGCCCGTTGATAGCGGGAGGCCCGACCGCTACGCAGTATTTT. It yields the protein CASSPLIAGGPTATQYF.

This CDR3 is CASKLAGVLGNEQFF. CDR3 coding DNA: TGTGCCAGCAAACTAGCGGGGGTCTTAGGGAATGAGCAGTTCTTC. This chain joins TRBV6-1 and TRBJ2-1; 11 bases agree with TRBD2. Per the germline V gene, CDR1 is MNHNS and CDR2 is SASEGT. V lost 7 bases, J lost 7 bases, and 9 bases stayed unmatched. The CDR3 runs 15 residues.

The chain employs TRBV9 and TRBJ1-5; 7 positions agree with TRBD1. From germline, CDR1 is SGDLS and CDR2 YYNGEE. Trimming cost V 5 bases and J 4 bases; bases outside gene matches: 9. The length of the CDR3 is 15 residues. CDR3 amino acids: CASSASAGGNQPQHF. CDR3 bases: TGTGCCAGCAGTGCATCAGCAGGGGGAAATCAGCCCCAGCATTTT. The full variable domain, rest sourced from reference TRBV9 and TRBJ1-5, is DSGVTQTPKHLITATGQRVTLRCSPRSGDLSVYWYQQSLDQGLQFLIQYYNGEERAKGNILERFSAQQFPDLHSELNLSSLELGDSALYFCASSASAGGNQPQHFGDGTRLSIL.

The V call is TRBV29-1, the J call TRBJ1-1, with unresolved D. Deletions cut 5 bases from V and 6 bases from J, with 16 bases between. The CDR3 loop spans 13 amino acids. From germline, CDR1 is SQVTM and CDR2 ANQGSEA. As DNA, the CDR3 is TGCAGCGTTCACGGCGGTAGGTTCGCTGAAGCTTTCTTT. Protein product: CSVHGGRFAEAFF.

This clone was counted a few times. This chain links TRBV6-1 with TRBJ2-1, with TRBD2 identical over 7 bases. V was clipped by 2 bases and J by 5 bases; unmatched bases: 6. The CDR3 contains 15 residues. Germline V CDR1 and CDR2: MNHNS, SASEGT. The CDR3 here is CASSELGGENNEQFF. CDR3 DNA sequence: TGTGCCAGCAGTGAACTTGGGGGGGAAAACAATGAGCAGTTCTTC.

The chain combines TRBV6-5 with TRBJ2-1; D perhaps matches TRBD2 (6 bases). The CDR3 is 13 residues long. The germline CDR1 and CDR2 sequences are MNHEY and SVGAGI. The V end was cut by 7 bases, the J end by 10 bases, with 17 bases between. Here the CDR3 reads CASTSTRGTEQFF. The CDR3 nucleotides are TGTGCCAGCACCTCTACCCGGGGGACCGAGCAGTTCTTC.

This clone was counted between two and nine times. The genes are TRBV7-3 and TRBJ1-1; tentative D call: TRBD1 (5 bases). The ends were cut back, 5 bases at V and 4 bases at J, with 17 bases in the middle. This CDR3 comprises 15 residues. CDR1 and CDR2 (germline): SGHTA, FQGTGA. CDR3 loop: CASSLQGAGSTEAFF. Written as DNA, the CDR3 is TGTGCCAGCAGCCTCCAGGGCGCGGGGAGCACTGAAGCTTTCTTT.

The CDR3 DNA sequence: TGCGCCAGCAGCCAAGAGAGGGGGGGAACAGGGACGGACGAGACCCAGTACTTC. Translating gives CASSQERGGTGTDETQYF. The J gene is TRBJ2-5, the V gene TRBV4-1; D is perhaps TRBD2 (7 bases). The V gene lost 0 bases and the J gene lost 5 bases, with 22 bases spanning the gap. Germline values: CDR1 MGHRA, CDR2 YSYEKL. The CDR3 totals 18 residues.

This clone was detected once. The chain joins TRBV6-5 to TRBJ1-6; D possibly corresponds to TRBD1 (6 bases). CDR3 length equals 14 residues. Germline lookup yields CDR1 MNHEY and CDR2 SVGAGI. The V end was cut by 4 bases, the J end by 11 bases, with 15 bases between. In nucleotides, the CDR3 is TGTGCCAGCAGTTTCTACAGGGAGGGGGCACCCCTCCACTTT. Translated: CASSFYREGAPLHF.

The chain couples TRBV11-2 to TRBJ2-1; possibly TRBD2 for D (5 bases). Germline-derived CDR1 and CDR2 are SGHAT and FQNNGV. The CDR3 length is 13 residues. Deletions cut 1 base from V and 6 bases from J, with 7 bases between. The CDR3 region is CASSLASGNEQFF. CDR3 coding DNA: TGTGCCAGCAGCTTAGCCAGCGGCAATGAGCAGTTCTTC.

The count of this clone is one. This chain links TRBV28 with TRBJ2-7; D is perhaps TRBD2 (6 bases). The CDR3 has 15 amino acids. Deletions cut 6 bases from V and 0 bases from J, with 15 bases between. Germline CDR1 and CDR2: MDHEN and SYDVKM. CDR3 in DNA: TGTGCCAGCAGCACGAGCGGGCTGAGCTCCTACGAGCAGTACTTC. It yields the protein CASSTSGLSSYEQYF.

This clone was counted once. The chain combines TRBV7-2 with TRBJ2-7, with 11 bases that match TRBD2. J was trimmed by 6 bases and V by 1 base; bases with no gene match: 17. Germline values: CDR1 SGHTA, CDR2 FQGNSA. The CDR3 covers 19 residues. The CDR3 sequence: CASSLVGGLAGGTFSEQYF. In DNA form, the CDR3 reads TGTGCCAGCAGCTTAGTTGGGGGGCTAGCGGGAGGAACGTTCTCCGAGCAGTACTTC.

The rearrangement links TRBV7-3 to TRBJ1-1; D is ambiguous. Between the trimmed V and J ends, which lost 5 bases and 6 bases, there was a span of 16 bases. In germline, CDR1 is SGHTA, CDR2 FQGTGA. This CDR3 comprises 14 residues. The CDR3 sequence is CASSPGPQRAEAFF. The CDR3 nucleotides read TGTGCCAGCAGCCCTGGCCCTCAGCGGGCTGAAGCTTTCTTT. Together with reference TRBV7-3 and TRBJ1-1, the CDR3 gives the full variable domain: GAGVSQTPSNKVTEKGKYVELRCDPISGHTALYWYRQSLGQGPEFLIYFQGTGAADDSGLPNDRFFAVRPEGSVSTLKIQRTERGDSAVYLCASSPGPQRAEAFFGQGTRLTVV.

The rearrangement joins TRBV11-1 to TRBJ2-1, with 10 bases identical to TRBD2. CDR3 length: 16 amino acids. The ends lost 3 bases at V and 5 bases at J; junction bases unmatched: 7. CDR1 is SGHAT and CDR2 is FQDESV in the germline V gene (reference sequence). CDR3 amino acids: CASSLKREGLNNEQFF. In DNA, the CDR3 is TGTGCCAGCAGCTTGAAGCGGGAGGGCCTCAACAATGAGCAGTTCTTC.

The gene calls are TRBV4-1 and TRBJ1-1, with 7 bases matching TRBD1. The V segment lost 1 base and the J segment 4 bases; nucleotides outside the gene matches: 3. The CDR3 spans 14 residues. Germline CDR1 is MGHRA and CDR2 is YSYEKL. CDR3 sequence (DNA): TGCGCCAGCAGCCAAGTGCAGGGGGGCACTGAAGCTTTCTTT. It translates to CASSQVQGGTEAFF.

The V gene is TRBV5-1, the J gene TRBJ1-2; 7 nucleotides agree with TRBD1. CDR3 length: 15 amino acids. Germline CDR1 and CDR2: SGHRS and YFSETQ. Trimming removed 4 bases from V and 4 bases from J; junction bases left unmatched: 10. CDR3 in amino acids: CASSTDEQGSYGYTF. CDR3 DNA: TGCGCCAGCAGCACAGACGAACAGGGGTCCTATGGCTACACCTTC.

This chain uses TRBV7-8 with TRBJ2-2; a weak D match, TRBD1 (5 bases). CDR3 length equals 14 residues. The V gene's germline CDR1 is SGHVS and CDR2 FQNEAQ. V lost 0 bases and J 4 bases, leaving 6 bases between the germline ends. CDR3 coding DNA: TGTGCCAGCAGCTTAGCACAGGTCACCGGGGAGCTGTTTTTT. It is translated as CASSLAQVTGELFF.

This chain uses TRBV4-2 with TRBJ2-3, with TRBD1 matching 8 bases. The CDR3 spans 16 residues. J gave up 0 bases and V 1 base, and 3 bases lay outside the gene matches. The V gene's germline CDR1 is LGHNA and CDR2 YNFKEQ. CDR3 coding DNA: TGTGCCAGCAGCCAAGGGGACAGGCCTAGCACAGATACGCAGTATTTT. Translating it yields CASSQGDRPSTDTQYF.

V is TRBV4-3 and J is TRBJ2-3; 9 bases map to TRBD2. The length of the CDR3 is 17 residues. The ends lost 1 base at V and 0 bases at J; junction bases unmatched: 5. Germline V gives CDR1 LGHNA, CDR2 YSLEER. The CDR3: CASSQGPGLASTDTQYF. The CDR3 DNA reads TGCGCCAGCAGCCAAGGCCCTGGACTAGCGAGCACAGATACGCAGTATTTT.

V gene TRBV6-5 combines with J gene TRBJ1-1; D is ambiguous. Germline CDR1 and CDR2: MNHEY and SVGAGI. The V and J ends lost 8 bases and 0 bases respectively, with 7 bases between them. The CDR3 consists of 12 residues. The CDR3 spells CASADLNTEAFF. CDR3 nucleotides: TGTGCCAGCGCCGACTTGAACACTGAAGCTTTCTTT.

V gene TRBV9 combines with J gene TRBJ1-2; D is perhaps TRBD1 (5 bases). The CDR3 is 15 amino acids. From germline, CDR1 is SGDLS and CDR2 YYNGEE. Trimming left V 0 bases short and J 5 bases short, with 14 bases between. The CDR3 nucleotides are TGTGCCAGCAGCGTAGGTGGGGGGAACATATATGGCTACACCTTC. This gives the protein CASSVGGGNIYGYTF.